These 28 T cell receptor beta chains were sequenced from one sample in a study of blood T cell repertoires in COVID-19. The method was immunoSEQ multiplex PCR; TCRdb's version includes in-frame clones alone and lacks a portion of them. The sample lists some 61,000 clones; nearly 90% were seen once. The sequencing input was peripheral blood. The origin of the receptors is a man aged 60 to 75 with acute or convalescent COVID-19.

V is TRBV5-1 and J is TRBJ1-3, with a possible D match to TRBD1 (6 bases). V lost 1 base, J lost 4 bases, and 12 bases lay in between. The CDR3 consists of 15 residues. Germline values: CDR1 SGHRS, CDR2 YFSETQ. CDR3 sequence: CASSLQGKAGNTIYF. CDR3 nucleotide sequence: TGCGCCAGCAGCTTGCAGGGGAAGGCCGGAAACACCATATATTTT. Together with reference TRBV5-1 and TRBJ1-3, the CDR3 gives the full variable domain: KAGVTQTPRYLIKTRGQQVTLSCSPISGHRSVSWYQQTPGQGLQFLFEYFSETQRNKGNFPGRFSGRQFSNSRSEMNVSTLELGDSALYLCASSLQGKAGNTIYFGEGSWLTVV.

The chain uses TRBV5-6 and TRBJ1-1, with 7 nucleotides matching TRBD1. Germline CDR1 and CDR2: SGHDT and YYEEEE. CDR3 size: 15 residues. The V segment lost 2 bases and the J segment 0 bases; nucleotides outside the gene matches: 4. The chain's CDR3 is CASSFPTGMNTEAFF. The CDR3 bases are TGTGCCAGCAGCTTCCCGACAGGGATGAACACTGAAGCTTTCTTT.

V and J are TRBV5-1 and TRBJ1-1; D not resolved. The CDR3 is 15 residues long. The V end lost 1 base, the J end lost 1 base, and 11 bases lay between the germline ends. The germline V gene has CDR1 SGHRS and CDR2 YFSETQ. The CDR3 is CASSLSLRENTEAFF. The CDR3, as DNA: TGCGCCAGCAGCTTGAGTCTGAGAGAGAACACTGAAGCTTTCTTT.

This sequence joins TRBV4-1 and TRBJ2-5; a possible D gene is TRBD1 (6 bases). Germline CDR1 reads MGHRA; CDR2 reads YSYEKL. This CDR3 spans 13 amino acids. Trimming left V 4 bases short and J 3 bases short, with 9 bases between. The CDR3 loop is CASSPYREETQYF. CDR3 sequence (DNA): TGCGCCAGCAGCCCGTACAGGGAAGAGACCCAGTACTTC.

This chain uses TRBV13 with TRBJ2-4; possible D gene TRBD2, 5 bases. CDR3 length: 17 residues. Germline V gene lookup returns CDR1 PRHDT and CDR2 FYEKMQ (reference sequence). With 2 bases removed from V and 0 bases from J, the gap between germline ends came to 14 bases. CDR3 region: CASSLRTRDLAKNIQYF. CDR3 DNA sequence: TGTGCCAGCAGCTTAAGGACGAGGGATCTAGCCAAAAACATTCAGTACTTC.

The rearrangement links TRBV7-3 to TRBJ2-1; 11 bases agree with TRBD1. V shed 3 bases, J shed 4 bases, and the junction held 2 bases outside the gene matches. CDR1 is SGHTA and CDR2 is FQGTGA in the germline V gene. The CDR3 spans 15 residues. For the CDR3, the DNA is TGTGCCAGCAGCTTGGGACAGGGGGGATACAATGAGCAGTTCTTC. Translation: CASSLGQGGYNEQFF.

The rearrangement links TRBV19 to TRBJ1-2, with 9 bases that match TRBD1. This CDR3 contains 16 residues. V was pared by 4 bases and J by 5 bases, with 11 bases of the junction left unmatched. Germline-derived CDR1 and CDR2 are LNHDA and SQIVND (reference sequence). CDR3 residues: CASSKRYRGQDYGYTF. For the CDR3, the DNA is TGTGCCAGTAGTAAGCGCTACAGGGGGCAAGATTATGGCTACACCTTC.

In nucleotides, the CDR3 is TGCGCCAGCAGCTTGGACCGGGACAGCTTCTATGGCTACACCTTC. Its translation is CASSLDRDSFYGYTF. The chain has TRBV5-1 and TRBJ1-2; 7 bases fit TRBD1. J lost 4 bases, V lost 0 bases, and 6 bases had no gene match. CDR3 length: 15 amino acids. Germline V gene lookup returns CDR1 SGHRS and CDR2 YFSETQ.

This chain connects TRBV4-1 to TRBJ2-7, with 7 bases fitting TRBD2. This CDR3 spans 14 amino acids. From germline, CDR1 is MGHRA and CDR2 YSYEKL. With V trimmed by 4 bases and J by 7 bases, 10 bases remained unmatched. CDR3: CASSRTTYGGEQYF. The CDR3 bases are TGCGCCAGCAGCCGAACTACTTACGGGGGGGAGCAGTACTTC.

V gene TRBV10-2 combines with J gene TRBJ1-1, with unresolved D. The CDR3 covers 12 residues. Trimming shortened V by 6 bases and J by 9 bases, and 14 bases separated the two germline ends. Germline CDR1 is WSHSY and CDR2 is SAAADI. The CDR3 sequence is CASSDMPIKAFF. The CDR3 bases are TGCGCCAGCAGCGACATGCCGATTAAAGCTTTCTTT.

The chain is built from TRBV19 and TRBJ1-3, with D uncertain. In germline, CDR1 is LNHDA, CDR2 SQIVND (reference sequence). This CDR3 contains 13 residues. V lost 3 bases and J lost 5, with 8 bases in between. CDR3 residues: CASSISKRNTIYF. CDR3 bases: TGTGCCAGTAGTATTTCTAAGAGAAACACCATATATTTT.

The gene calls are TRBV10-3 and TRBJ2-1; 7 bases agree with TRBD1. V was clipped by 4 bases and J by 10 bases; unmatched bases: 1. CDR3 length equals 11 residues. From germline, CDR1 is ENHRY and CDR2 SYGVKD. Written as DNA, the CDR3 is TGTGCCATCAGTGCGGACAGGGAGCAGTTCTTC. Translated: CAISADREQFF.

The chain joins TRBV27 to TRBJ2-3; 8 nucleotides align to TRBD2. The CDR3 is made up of 13 amino acids. V gave up 9 bases and J gave up 3 bases; unmatched junction bases: 5. Germline assignment: CDR1 MNHEY and CDR2 SMNVEV (reference sequence). CDR3 DNA sequence: TGTGCCAGTGTAGCGGGGAGTACAGATACGCAGTATTTT. Translated, it gives CASVAGSTDTQYF.

For this clone: Other nucleotide sequences from this sample produce the same CDR3. The rearrangement joins TRBV2 to TRBJ1-1; a possible D gene is TRBD1 (5 bases). The CDR3 extends over 14 amino acids. The germline V gene has CDR1 SNHLY and CDR2 FYNNEI. V lost 5 bases, J lost 1 base, and 11 bases lay in between. The CDR3 DNA is TGTGCCAGCAGTCCGGGACTGCCGAACACTGAAGCTTTCTTT. It yields the protein CASSPGLPNTEAFF. Variable domain in full (rest from reference TRBV2 and TRBJ1-1): EPEVTQTPSHQVTQMGQEVILRCVPISNHLYFYWYRQILGQKVEFLVSFYNNEISEKSEIFDDQFSVERPDGSNFTLKIRSTKLEDSAMYFCASSPGLPNTEAFFGQGTRLTVV.

The V call is TRBV7-2, the J call TRBJ1-2, with a weak D call TRBD1 (6 bases). The germline CDR1 and CDR2 sequences are SGHTA and FQGNSA. Trimming removed 5 bases from V and 3 bases from J, with 13 bases in between. This CDR3 is 14 amino acids long. The CDR3 DNA is TGTGCCAGCAGCCCCGCAGGGGCGTACTATGGCTACACCTTC. Translation: CASSPAGAYYGYTF.

The chain employs TRBV3-1 (or the pseudogene TRBV3-2) and TRBJ1-1; D may be TRBD1 (6 bases). This CDR3 is built from 12 residues. Trimming removed 4 bases from V and 5 bases from J, with 8 bases in between. Germline CDR1 is LGHDT and CDR2 is YNNKEL (reference sequence). The DNA for the CDR3 is TGTGCCAGCAGCCCCAGGGGTACTGAAGCTTTCTTT. Its protein product is CASSPRGTEAFF.

The CDR3 spells CAISEFRGLDTLRSNYGYTF. CDR3 DNA: TGTGCCATCAGTGAGTTTAGAGGTTTGGACACCCTACGCTCTAACTATGGCTACACCTTC. The chain is built from TRBV10-3 and TRBJ1-2; weak D call: TRBD1 (5 bases). This CDR3 is built from 20 residues. Deletions cut 1 base from V and 0 bases from J, with 24 bases between. Per the germline V gene, CDR1 is ENHRY and CDR2 is SYGVKD.

The chain links TRBV7-3 to TRBJ2-7; tentative D call: TRBD2 (6 bases). V was trimmed by 4 bases and J by 5 bases, leaving 15 bases between them. Germline CDR1 reads SGHTA; CDR2 reads FQGTGA. The CDR3 totals 14 residues. The CDR3 DNA is TGTGCCAGCAGCTCCCTCGGGGGTCCGGACGAGCAGTACTTC. It specifies CASSSLGGPDEQYF. The entire variable domain, with the rest obtained from reference TRBV7-3 and TRBJ2-7, is as follows: GAGVSQTPSNKVTEKGKYVELRCDPISGHTALYWYRQSLGQGPEFLIYFQGTGAADDSGLPNDRFFAVRPEGSVSTLKIQRTERGDSAVYLCASSSLGGPDEQYFGPGTRLTVT.

V usage is TRBV10-2 and J usage is TRBJ1-5; perhaps TRBD1 as D (5 bases). V lost 0 bases and J lost 3, with 9 bases in between. Per germline, CDR1 WSHSY and CDR2 SAAADI. This CDR3 region has 15 residues. The CDR3 DNA is TGCGCCAGCAGTGAGTCCGGGGGTTACAATCAGCCCCAGCATTTT. Protein sequence: CASSESGGYNQPQHF.

This rearrangement joins TRBV2 to TRBJ2-1; 9 positions agree with TRBD2. From germline, CDR1 is SNHLY and CDR2 FYNNEI. This CDR3 is 15 amino acids long. The V segment lost 0 bases and the J segment 8 bases; nucleotides outside the gene matches: 5. The CDR3 region is CASSEAGTSPDEQFF. The DNA of the CDR3 is TGTGCCAGCAGTGAAGCCGGGACTAGCCCCGATGAGCAGTTCTTC.

V gene TRBV6-2 or TRBV6-3 combines with J gene TRBJ1-3; D remains unclear. V lost 5 bases, J lost 0 bases, and 11 bases lay in between. The V gene's germline CDR1 is MNHEY and CDR2 SVGEGT. The CDR3 extends over 15 amino acids. The CDR3 reads CASSVSLISGNTIYF. Written as DNA, the CDR3 is TGTGCCAGCAGTGTCTCGCTAATCTCTGGAAACACCATATATTTT.

This chain joins TRBV5-4 and TRBJ2-3; 7 positions agree with TRBD1. Germline CDR1 and CDR2: SGHNT and YYREEE (reference sequence). Trimming at V came to 2 bases and at J to 8 bases, leaving 8 bases not matched to a gene. This CDR3 is built from 14 residues. CDR3 residues: CASSFNRGGGTQYF. The CDR3 nucleotides read TGTGCCAGCAGCTTCAACAGGGGTGGCGGTACGCAGTATTTT.

J is TRBJ1-5 and V is TRBV6-1, with 9 bases fitting TRBD1. Trimming cost V 0 bases and J 6 bases; bases outside gene matches: 9. Germline V gene data show CDR1 as MNHNS and CDR2 as SASEGT. The CDR3 covers 17 residues. The CDR3 nucleotides read TGTGCCAGCAGTGAAGCGGCGGACAGGGGATCTTTTCAGCCCCAGCATTTT. Translation gives CASSEAADRGSFQPQHF.

This clone was counted a single time. This chain uses TRBV2 with TRBJ2-1, with 10 bases matching TRBD2. The germline gives CDR1 SNHLY, CDR2 FYNNEI. With V trimmed by 9 bases and J by 8 bases, 7 bases remained unmatched. This CDR3 comprises 13 residues. The CDR3 DNA reads as TGTGCCAGTGCTAGCGGGGGAGTGGATGAGCAGTTCTTC. This sequence encodes CASASGGVDEQFF.

The chain uses TRBV18 and TRBJ1-2; no clear D. In germline, CDR1 is KGHSH, CDR2 LQKENI. This CDR3 has 13 amino acids. Trimming stripped 2 bases from V and 6 bases from J, with 10 bases between. CDR3 sequence (DNA): TGTGCCAGCTCACCAGAAGAGGTGAATGGCTACACCTTC. Translated, it gives CASSPEEVNGYTF.

CDR3 sequence: CASSVQGVGYNEQFF. The CDR3 DNA sequence: TGTGCCAGTAGTGTACAGGGAGTAGGATACAATGAGCAGTTCTTC. The chain links TRBV19 to TRBJ2-1, with D possibly TRBD1 on 6 matching bases. The CDR3 consists of 15 residues. Germline CDR1 is LNHDA and CDR2 is SQIVND (reference sequence). Trimming stripped 5 bases from V and 4 bases from J, with 15 bases between.

The chain has TRBV10-3 and TRBJ1-1; maybe TRBD1 (5 bases). The CDR3 is 15 residues long. Deletions cut 7 bases from V and 0 bases from J, with 15 bases between. Germline CDR1 reads ENHRY; CDR2 reads SYGVKD. DNA of the CDR3: TGTGCCATCAAGGGAGGGGCGGGAATGAACACTGAAGCTTTCTTT. As protein: CAIKGGAGMNTEAFF.

This chain uses TRBV5-1 with TRBJ2-1, with 7 bases matching TRBD1. J lost 8 bases, V lost 7 bases, and 9 bases had no gene match. CDR3 length: 13 amino acids. From germline, CDR1 is SGHRS and CDR2 YFSETQ. DNA for the CDR3: TGCGCCAGCGGGACAGCGAACCCGGATGAGCAGTTCTTC. It yields the protein CASGTANPDEQFF.